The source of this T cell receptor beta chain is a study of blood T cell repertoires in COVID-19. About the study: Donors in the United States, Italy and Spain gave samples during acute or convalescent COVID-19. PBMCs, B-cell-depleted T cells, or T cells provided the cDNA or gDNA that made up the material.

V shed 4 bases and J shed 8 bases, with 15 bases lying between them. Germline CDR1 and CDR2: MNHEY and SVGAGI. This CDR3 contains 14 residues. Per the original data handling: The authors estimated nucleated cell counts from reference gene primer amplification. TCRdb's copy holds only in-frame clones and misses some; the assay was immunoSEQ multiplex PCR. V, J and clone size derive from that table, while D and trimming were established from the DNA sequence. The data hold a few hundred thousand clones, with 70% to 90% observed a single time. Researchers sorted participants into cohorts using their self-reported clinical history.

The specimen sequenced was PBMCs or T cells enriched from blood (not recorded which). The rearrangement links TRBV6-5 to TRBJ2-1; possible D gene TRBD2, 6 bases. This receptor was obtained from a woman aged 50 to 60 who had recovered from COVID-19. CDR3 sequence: CASSSLRGKYEQFF. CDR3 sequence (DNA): TGTGCCAGCAGTTCACTGCGCGGGAAGTATGAGCAGTTCTTC.